Detailed here is one T cell receptor (beta chain). V dropped 1 base and J dropped 0 bases, with 13 bases sitting between them. The CDR3 runs to 16 residues. Germline V gene sequence: CDR1 SGHDT, CDR2 YYEEEE. These data come from a study of blood T cell repertoires in COVID-19. Per the study methods: Counts of nucleated cells, estimated from reference gene primer amplification, were obtained. Clones were sequenced by immunoSEQ multiplex PCR, and TCRdb holds only the in-frame ones, with some missing. V and J calls and clone size are those listed in that table; D and trimming were worked out from the DNA. The data show hundreds of thousands of clones, with around 86% seen just once and 3% held by the top ten.

This TCR came from a human donor in a cohort sampled during active COVID-19. Sequenced: peripheral blood. The J gene is TRBJ1-1, the V gene TRBV5-6; D not resolved. The chain's CDR3 is CASSLYSGFLNTEAFF. Here the CDR3 DNA reads TGTGCCAGCAGCTTGTATTCCGGTTTTCTGAACACTGAAGCTTTCTTT.